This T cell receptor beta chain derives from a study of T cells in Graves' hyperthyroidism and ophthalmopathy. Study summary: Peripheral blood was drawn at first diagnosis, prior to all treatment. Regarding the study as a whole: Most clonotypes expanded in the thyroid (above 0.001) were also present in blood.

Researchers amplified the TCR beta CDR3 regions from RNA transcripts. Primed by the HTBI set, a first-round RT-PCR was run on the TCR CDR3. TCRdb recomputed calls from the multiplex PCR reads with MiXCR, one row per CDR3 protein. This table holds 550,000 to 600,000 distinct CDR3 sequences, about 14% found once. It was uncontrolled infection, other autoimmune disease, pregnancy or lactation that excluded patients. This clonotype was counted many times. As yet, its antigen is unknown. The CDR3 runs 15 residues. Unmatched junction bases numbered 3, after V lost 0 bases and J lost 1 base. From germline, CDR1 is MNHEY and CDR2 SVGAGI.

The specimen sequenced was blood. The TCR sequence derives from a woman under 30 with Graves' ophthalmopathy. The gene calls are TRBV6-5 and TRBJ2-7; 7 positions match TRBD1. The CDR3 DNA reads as TGTGCCAGCAGTTACTCTGTGACAGGGTCCTACGAGCAGTACTTC. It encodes CASSYSVTGSYEQYF.